This T cell receptor (beta chain) was sequenced during a study of T cell responses to AZD1222 COVID-19 vaccine. The CDR3 sequence is 13 residues long. Germline-derived CDR1 and CDR2 are SQVTM and ANQGSEA. The J segment lost 5 bases and the V segment lost 5 bases, leaving 8 bases of the junction unmatched. Sequenced by immunoSEQ multiplex PCR; TCRdb stores in-frame clones only, minus some. The sample lists some 150,000 clones, about nine tenths occurring once. The V and J genes are TRBV29-1 and TRBJ2-5; TRBD1 aligns across 7 bases. The receptor was derived from an adult who received the MenACWY meningococcal vaccine as a control. Source: peripheral blood, taken 28 days after the second dose of the MenACWY control vaccine. CDR3 nucleotide sequence: TGCAGCGTTCCCGCGACAGGGATGGAGACCCAGTACTTC. It encodes CSVPATGMETQYF.